This T cell receptor beta chain was observed in a study of blood T cell repertoires in COVID-19 (TCRdb year 2020). Notes on the research overall: Collaborator samples came from the United States, Italy and Spain and covered acute and convalescent phases of COVID-19. The material from the prospective study consisted of cDNA or gDNA derived from T cells, B-cell-depleted T cells, or PBMCs. Where HLA class I and class II types were available, the types were taken from metadata supplied by the sample provider, not from assay-based typing. Sample metadata almost always included a de-identified subject ID, COVID-19 status, age in years and sex. Samples were obtained from the ongoing ImmuneRACE study (first 160 participants) and from about 1,300 subjects provided by 6 global collaborators. The dataset comprised deeply sampled blood TCRbeta repertoires from subjects exposed to, actively infected with, or recovered from COVID-19. The repertoires were released in a freely available public database intended as a resource for research on the immune response to SARS-CoV-2. Paper-wide results and their limitations: How much clinical and demographic metadata was included differed by source and by participant, and the metadata was provided uncurated.

The germline V end is reduced by 5 bases and the J end by 4 bases; junction bases left unmatched: 1. From cysteine to phenylalanine, the CDR3 is 12 amino acids long. Only CDR3 DNA is held: 36 bases, read in frame from base 1. For CDR1 and CDR2, the germline V gene lists KGHSH and LQKENI. For this clone: Its specific antigen is unknown. There are no base qualities to consult, and no much larger clone falls within one base.

Collaborating institutions collected whole blood in K2EDTA tubes following their own protocols. For TCRbeta analysis, collaborators shipped samples in one of three forms: frozen whole blood, isolated PBMCs, or DNA extracted from either of those sample types. TCRbeta CDR3 regions were amplified from genomic DNA by means of the immunoSEQ Assay, a bias-controlled multiplex PCR. Per the original workflow: The number of nucleated cells in each sample was estimated from the amplification of reference gene primers within the assay. To quantify the absolute abundance of each unique TCRbeta CDR3 rearrangement, sequence reads were collapsed and filtered. Productive Simpson clonality was computed per sample as the square root of Simpson's diversity index over productive rearrangements. In TCRdb, the immuneACCESS table is reduced to in-frame sequences with V and J assigned. These tables do not hold every clone; where another copy was compared, an unresolved V gene accounts for under half, and the others remain unexplained. V and J calls and clone size are those listed in that table; D and trimming were worked out from the DNA. This sample is represented by about 70,000 clones; 89% of them were singletons. The leading ten clones occupy around 8.7% of the sample.

This sequence uses TRBV18 and TRBJ2-7, and 8 junctional nucleotides match TRBD1. Sequencing used peripheral blood. This clonotype originated in a man aged 45-60 years with active COVID-19. The CDR3 in this case is CASSGTGYEQYF. At the DNA level, the sequence is TGTGCCAGCTCAGGGACAGGTTACGAGCAGTACTTC.